This entry describes one TCR beta chain. Amplification used 60 V beta primers and 13 J beta primers. TCRdb keeps only in-frame clones here, not all; method: immunoSEQ multiplex PCR. The table shows about 50,000 clones, with about nine tenths occurring only once. Per germline, CDR1 KGHSH and CDR2 LQKENI. The length of the CDR3 is 14 residues. The V segment lost 2 bases and the J segment 9 bases; nucleotides outside the gene matches: 4. Time point noted: after dendritic cell vaccination, including at tumor progression/relapse. Selection required adequate fresh-frozen tumor tissue plus more than two years' survival data. The sample is drawn from a study of glioma-infiltrating T cells after dendritic cell vaccination. About the study: Autologous tumor lysate was loaded overnight onto monocyte-derived dendritic cells grown about 7 days with IL-4 and GM-CSF.

This rearrangement joins TRBV18 to TRBJ2-4; 10 nucleotides match TRBD1. The TCR was taken from a human donor with glioblastoma. The source material was blood, sampled after dendritic cell vaccination. The CDR3 sequence: CASSPEGQGIIQYF. DNA for the CDR3: TGTGCCAGCTCACCAGAGGGACAGGGGATCATTCAGTACTTC.